These 8 T cell receptor beta chains originate from one sample sequenced in a study of cytomegalovirus exposure and HLA in healthy donors. PCR employed 60 Vbeta and 13 Jbeta primers. Clones were read by immunoSEQ multiplex PCR, and TCRdb kept only the in-frame ones, dropping some. This sample yields around 100,000 clones, of which 70% to 80% are seen a single time; 15% to 20% belongs to the top ten. Sequenced material: PBMCs. These receptors were taken from an older woman in good health and CMV-seropositive.

The chain has TRBV14 and TRBJ2-6; D ambiguous. There are 14 residues in the CDR3. V was shortened by 3 bases and J by 0 bases, with 3 bases between the two germline ends. Looked up from germline, CDR1 is SGHDN and CDR2 is FVKESK. The CDR3 DNA reads TGTGCCAGCAGCCAGAGCTCTGGGGCCAACGTCCTGACTTTC. Protein: CASSQSSGANVLTF.

The chain couples TRBV7-3 to TRBJ2-1; 9 bases map to TRBD2. CDR1 is SGHTA and CDR2 is FQGTGA in the germline V gene. The CDR3 has 16 amino acids. The J segment lost 4 bases and the V segment lost 2 bases, leaving 6 bases of the junction unmatched. CDR3 nucleotides: TGTGCCAGCAGCTTAGCGACTAGCGGCCATTACAATGAGCAGTTCTTC. Its protein product is CASSLATSGHYNEQFF.

The gene calls are TRBV29-1 and TRBJ2-1, with TRBD2 identical over 14 bases. CDR1 and CDR2 (germline): SQVTM, ANQGSEA. CDR3 length: 14 amino acids. The J segment lost 6 bases and the V segment lost 6 bases, leaving 4 bases of the junction unmatched. The DNA of the CDR3 is TGCAGCGTCCTGACTAGCGGGAGGGCCAATGAGCAGTTCTTC. This sequence encodes CSVLTSGRANEQFF.

This clone occurred once. The genes are TRBV7-6 and TRBJ2-7; perhaps TRBD1 as D (5 bases). Per germline, CDR1 SGHVS and CDR2 FNYEAQ. This CDR3 contains 16 residues. V lost 2 bases and J lost 2, with 16 bases in between. The CDR3 nucleotides read TGTGCCAGCAGCTTACTTGGAGACAGTGCCGCCTACGAGCAGTACTTC. It translates to CASSLLGDSAAYEQYF.

The V gene is TRBV15, the J gene TRBJ2-4, with 10 bases fitting TRBD2. CDR3 size: 16 residues. The V and J ends lost 3 bases and 1 base, in that order; junction bases with no gene match: 3. Germline V lookup: CDR1 LNHNV, CDR2 YYDKDF (reference sequence). The CDR3 nucleotides are TGTGCCACCAGCAGGGGGACTAGCGCGGCCAAAAACATTCAGTACTTC. This sequence encodes CATSRGTSAAKNIQYF.

J is TRBJ2-2 and V is TRBV29-1; 7 bases match TRBD2. The CDR3 has 13 residues. Germline lookup yields CDR1 SQVTM and CDR2 ANQGSEA. V shed 3 bases and J 5 bases; nucleotides not matched to a gene: 3. CDR3 sequence: CSVDGRRTGELFF. In DNA, the CDR3 is TGCAGCGTTGACGGGAGGCGGACCGGGGAGCTGTTTTTT.

The gene calls are TRBV30 and TRBJ2-7; a possible D gene is TRBD1 (5 bases). Trimming stripped 7 bases from V and 2 bases from J, with 12 bases between. The CDR3 has 12 amino acids. CDR1 is GTSNPN and CDR2 is SVGIG in the germline V gene (reference sequence). The CDR3 protein is CALGSGPYEQYF. CDR3 nucleotide sequence: TGTGCCTTGGGGTCAGGGCCCTACGAGCAGTACTTC.

This chain joins TRBV30 and TRBJ1-3, with TRBD1 matching over 7 bases. Germline loops: CDR1 GTSNPN, CDR2 SVGIG (reference sequence). There are 13 residues in the CDR3. With V trimmed by 6 bases and J by 2 bases, 4 bases remained unmatched. The CDR3 loop is CACPGQPGNTIYF. CDR3 in DNA: TGTGCCTGCCCGGGACAGCCTGGAAACACCATATATTTT.